This T cell receptor (beta chain) was identified in a study of blood T cell repertoires in COVID-19. Whole-study context: The analysed material was cDNA or gDNA that came from T cells, B-cell-depleted T cells, or PBMCs.

The CDR3 sequence is 15 residues long. The V gene's germline CDR1 is SGDLS and CDR2 YYNGEE. Germline trimming cut 2 bases from V and 0 bases from J; bases unmatched to any gene: 5. Only in-frame clones appear in the TCRdb table, and some are missing; sequencing was by immunoSEQ multiplex PCR. The sample holds around 250,000 clones, roughly 84% seen once. The sequenced sample consisted of peripheral blood. The chain couples TRBV9 to TRBJ2-7, with 7 bases fitting TRBD1. The clonotype comes from a woman in her thirties or forties who had recovered from COVID-19. CDR3 region: CASSVGAGGSYEQYF. The DNA of the CDR3 is TGTGCCAGCAGCGTTGGGGCAGGGGGCTCCTACGAGCAGTACTTC. The whole variable domain, remainder taken from reference TRBV9 and TRBJ2-7, is DSGVTQTPKHLITATGQRVTLRCSPRSGDLSVYWYQQSLDQGLQFLIQYYNGEERAKGNILERFSAQQFPDLHSELNLSSLELGDSALYFCASSVGAGGSYEQYFGPGTRLTVT.